One and the same sample provided the 7 T cell receptor beta chains below, sequenced in a study of brain T cells in children with intractable seizures. Produced via immunoSEQ multiplex PCR; TCRdb's table is partial and in-frame only. The data contain 70,000 to 90,000 clones, approximately 94% of them seen just once; the ten biggest clones take up 1.5% to 1.7%. Material: peripheral blood, obtained at surgery. These receptors were obtained from a boy in the first two years of life with tuberous sclerosis and intractable seizures.

The J gene is TRBJ2-5, the V gene TRBV6-5; TRBD2 agrees at 8 bases. After removal of 0 bases from V and 5 bases from J, the junction contained 5 bases not matched to a gene. The CDR3 has 15 amino acids. Germline V CDR1 and CDR2: MNHEY, SVGAGI. The CDR3 DNA is TGTGCCAGCAGTTACTCCAGCGGGAGTCGTGAGACCCAGTACTTC. Protein: CASSYSSGSRETQYF.

V and J are TRBV6-5 and TRBJ2-1; 11 nucleotides align to TRBD2. Unmatched junction bases numbered 2, after V lost 6 bases and J lost 4 bases. Germline assignment: CDR1 MNHEY and CDR2 SVGAGI. The CDR3 has 14 amino acids. The CDR3 protein is CASRGTSGYNEQFF. The CDR3 nucleotides read TGTGCCAGCAGGGGGACTAGCGGATACAATGAGCAGTTCTTC.

The rearrangement joins TRBV24-1 to TRBJ2-7; D is ambiguous. Germline CDR1 and CDR2: KGHDR and SFDVKD. The CDR3 contains 14 residues. Trimming cost V 7 bases and J 4 bases, with 16 bases left between them. CDR3: CATSDFRAPYEQYF. The CDR3 DNA is TGTGCCACCAGCGACTTCCGAGCCCCTTACGAGCAGTACTTC.

In its sample, this clone was seen once. This chain uses TRBV5-6 with TRBJ2-4, with TRBD2 as a possible D gene (5 bases). Germline CDR1 is SGHDT and CDR2 is YYEEEE. Trimming took off 3 bases at V and 0 bases at J, with 10 bases between the two ends. CDR3 length: 15 amino acids. The DNA for the CDR3 is TGTGCCAGCAGCTCTCCCGGGATAGCCAAAAACATTCAGTACTTC. Translating gives CASSSPGIAKNIQYF.

The chain is built from TRBV7-9 and TRBJ2-7, with D perhaps TRBD2 (6 bases). This CDR3 is 13 amino acids long. The germline V and J ends were trimmed by 8 bases and 3 bases, with 14 bases remaining between them. Germline-derived CDR1 and CDR2 are SEHNR and FQNEAQ (reference sequence). This chain's CDR3 is CASGGVRDYEQYF. The DNA for the CDR3 is TGTGCCAGCGGAGGGGTTCGGGACTACGAGCAGTACTTC.

V gene TRBV28 combines with J gene TRBJ1-1, with TRBD1 matching 9 bases. This CDR3 region has 19 residues. The V and J ends lost 6 bases and 4 bases, in that order; junction bases with no gene match: 21. In germline, CDR1 is MDHEN, CDR2 SYDVKM. The CDR3: CASRSHGDRVLVLGTEAFF. As DNA, the CDR3 is TGTGCCAGCAGATCACACGGGGACAGGGTGCTCGTTTTGGGCACTGAAGCTTTCTTT.

The chain uses TRBV3-1 (or the pseudogene TRBV3-2) and TRBJ2-7, with 9 bases that match TRBD1. The CDR3 runs 15 residues. Per germline, CDR1 LGHDT and CDR2 YNNKEL (reference sequence). J was trimmed by 3 bases and V by 5 bases; bases with no gene match: 8. The CDR3 reads CASSSFRTGVYEQYF. In nucleotides, the CDR3 is TGTGCCAGCAGCTCCTTCAGGACAGGGGTCTACGAGCAGTACTTC.